What follows is one TCR beta chain and its context. Its antigen is unknown. The data belong to a study of CD8+CD57+ T cells in acquired aplastic anemia. The patients chosen for sequencing had shown expansion of CD8+CD57+ cells (detected by flow cytometry). Unmatched junction bases numbered 5, after V lost 2 bases and J lost 9 bases. The CDR3 has 14 amino acids. Germline V CDR1 and CDR2: SNHLY, FYNNEI. Study-level findings and limits: Common to patients and controls were approximately 30 CD8+ CDR3 sequences.

The template for TCR beta VDJ and CDR3 sequence profiling was genomic DNA. TCRdb analysed the reads with MiXCR anew, one entry per CDR3 protein. The sample contains 75,000 to 80,000 distinct CDR3 sequences, about 70% of which appear only once. The sequencing input was sorted CD4+, CD8+, or CD8+CD57+ T cells (not recorded which) from PBMCs. The receptor comes from a human donor with aplastic anemia. The V call is TRBV2, the J call TRBJ2-1; 9 bases are shared with TRBD2. CDR3 protein: CASSETGTSSEQFF. As DNA, the CDR3 is TGTGCCAGCAGTGAAACCGGGACTAGCAGTGAGCAGTTCTTC.